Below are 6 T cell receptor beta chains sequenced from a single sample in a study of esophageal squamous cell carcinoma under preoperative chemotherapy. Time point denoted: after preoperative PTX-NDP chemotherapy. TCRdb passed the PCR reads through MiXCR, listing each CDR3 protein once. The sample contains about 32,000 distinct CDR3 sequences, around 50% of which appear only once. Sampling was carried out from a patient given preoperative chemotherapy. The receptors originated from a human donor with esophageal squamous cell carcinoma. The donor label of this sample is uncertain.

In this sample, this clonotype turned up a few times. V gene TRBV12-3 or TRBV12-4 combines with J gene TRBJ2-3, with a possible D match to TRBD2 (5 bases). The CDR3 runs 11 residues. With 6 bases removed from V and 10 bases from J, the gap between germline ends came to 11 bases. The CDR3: CASSLDSAQYF. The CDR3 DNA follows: TGTGCCAGCAGCTTGGACTCCGCGCAGTATTTT.

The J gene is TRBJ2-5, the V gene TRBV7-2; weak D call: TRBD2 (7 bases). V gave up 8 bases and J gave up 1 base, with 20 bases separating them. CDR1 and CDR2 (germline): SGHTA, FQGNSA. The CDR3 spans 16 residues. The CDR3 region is CASGGRGGRRQETQYF. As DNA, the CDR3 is TGTGCCAGCGGGGGTCGCGGGGGCCGACGCCAAGAGACCCAGTACTTC.

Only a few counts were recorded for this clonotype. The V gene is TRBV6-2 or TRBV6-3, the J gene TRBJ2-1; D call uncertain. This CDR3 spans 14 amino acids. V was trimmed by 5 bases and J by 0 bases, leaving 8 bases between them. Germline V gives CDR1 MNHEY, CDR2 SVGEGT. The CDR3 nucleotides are TGTGCCAGCAGTCACTTTGGCTCCTACAATGAGCAGTTCTTC. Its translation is CASSHFGSYNEQFF.

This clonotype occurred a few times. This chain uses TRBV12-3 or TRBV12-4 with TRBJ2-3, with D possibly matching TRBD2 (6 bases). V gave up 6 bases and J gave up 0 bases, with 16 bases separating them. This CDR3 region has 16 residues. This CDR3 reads CASSTGTDTSTDTQYF. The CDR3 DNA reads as TGTGCCAGCAGCACCGGGACTGATACTAGCACAGATACGCAGTATTTT.

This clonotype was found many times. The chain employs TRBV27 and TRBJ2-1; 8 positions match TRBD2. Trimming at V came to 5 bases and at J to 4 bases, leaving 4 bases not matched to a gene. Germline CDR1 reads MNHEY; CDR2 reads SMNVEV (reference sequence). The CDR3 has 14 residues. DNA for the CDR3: TGTGCCAGCAGTGTAGCGGGGAAGTACAATGAGCAGTTCTTC. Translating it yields CASSVAGKYNEQFF.

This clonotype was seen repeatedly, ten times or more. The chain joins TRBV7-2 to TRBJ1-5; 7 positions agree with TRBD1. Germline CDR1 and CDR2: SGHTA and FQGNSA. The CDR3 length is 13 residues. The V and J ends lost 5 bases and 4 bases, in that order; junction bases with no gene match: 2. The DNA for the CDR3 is TGTGCCAGCAGCCAGGGACAGAATCAGCCCCAGCATTTT. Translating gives CASSQGQNQPQHF.